The 20 T cell receptor beta chains reported below all come from one sample, sequenced in a study of OX40 agonist ivuxolimab in advanced cancers. Produced via immunoSEQ multiplex PCR; TCRdb's table is partial and in-frame only. The sample includes more than 20,000 clones, roughly 70% seen only once; the top ten take 21%. The sequencing used CD4+ or CD8+ T cells sorted from blood, collected in a trial of the OX40 agonist ivuxolimab. The receptor set was obtained from an adult with an advanced solid tumor such as melanoma, head and neck, liver or kidney cancer.

This clone was seen only a few times. The V call is TRBV27, the J call TRBJ2-1; D uncertain. Germline V lookup: CDR1 MNHEY, CDR2 SMNVEV (reference sequence). V lost 2 bases and J lost 0, with 8 bases in between. The CDR3 runs to 15 residues. The CDR3 region has the DNA TGTGCCAGCAGTTTAGACACTCCCTCCTACAATGAGCAGTTCTTC. Translating gives CASSLDTPSYNEQFF.

This chain connects TRBV7-2 to TRBJ2-1; 11 bases match TRBD2. The CDR3 extends over 15 amino acids. V shed 1 base and J 10 bases; nucleotides not matched to a gene: 6. CDR1 SGHTA and CDR2 FQGNSA come from the germline V gene. The CDR3 is CASSLGLAGGFEQFF. The CDR3 nucleotides read TGTGCCAGCAGCTTAGGCCTAGCGGGGGGCTTCGAGCAGTTCTTC.

This sequence joins TRBV15 and TRBJ1-4, with a possible D match to TRBD1 (6 bases). V gave up 3 bases and J gave up 1 base, with 12 bases separating them. The CDR3 contains 16 residues. Germline V CDR1 and CDR2: LNHNV, YYDKDF (reference sequence). CDR3 sequence (DNA): TGTGCCACCAGCAGGGGCGCAGGGGTAACTAATGAAAAACTGTTTTTT. Translation gives CATSRGAGVTNEKLFF.

This clone was picked up a small number of times. The chain joins TRBV23-1 to TRBJ2-7, with D unclear. TRBV23-1 is treated as an ORF (open reading frame) with a function not yet certain. The CDR3 has 14 residues. V shed 4 bases and J shed 0 bases, with 10 bases lying between them. As DNA, the CDR3 is TGCGCCAGCAGTCTGTACTTGGGCTCCTACGAGCAGTACTTC. Translated, it gives CASSLYLGSYEQYF.

The chain is built from TRBV28 and TRBJ2-5; 12 nucleotides match TRBD1. Unmatched junction bases numbered 9, after V lost 7 bases and J lost 3 bases. The V gene's germline CDR1 is MDHEN and CDR2 SYDVKM. This CDR3 has 16 residues. The CDR3 is CASIHPGQGAEETQYF. The DNA of the CDR3 is TGTGCCAGCATTCACCCGGGACAGGGGGCCGAAGAGACCCAGTACTTC.

This clone was picked up a small number of times. The gene calls are TRBV12-2 and TRBJ2-1; the table calls TRBD1, which could not be checked here. TRBV12-2 is termed a pseudogene. The CDR3 spans 11 residues. CDR3 in amino acids: CAIQQGNEQFF. For the CDR3, the DNA is TGTGCCATCCAGCAGGGCAATGAGCAGTTCTTC.

This clone was observed a handful of times. V gene TRBV5-6 combines with J gene TRBJ2-5; a possible D gene is TRBD2 (5 bases). CDR3 size: 15 residues. CDR1 SGHDT and CDR2 YYEEEE come from the germline V gene. V was trimmed by 0 bases and J by 5 bases, leaving 14 bases between them. CDR3 DNA: TGTGCCAGCAGCTTGGAGGCCGACCCGGGGGAGACCCAGTACTTC. It specifies CASSLEADPGETQYF.

The chain has TRBV30 and TRBJ1-3, with D unclear. Looked up from germline, CDR1 is GTSNPN and CDR2 is SVGIG (reference sequence). V lost 1 base, J lost 3 bases, and 10 bases lay in between. The CDR3 covers 14 residues. The CDR3 protein is CAWSEFTGGNTIYF. CDR3 in DNA: TGTGCCTGGAGTGAGTTCACTGGTGGAAACACCATATATTTT.

The V gene is TRBV11-2, the J gene TRBJ2-3; 7 positions agree with TRBD2. Germline-derived CDR1 and CDR2 are SGHAT and FQNNGV. The CDR3 is made up of 16 amino acids. V trimming: 1 base; J trimming: 3 bases; junction bases outside the gene matches: 7. For the CDR3, the DNA is TGTGCCAGCAGCTTAGGTACTAGCGCGAGTACAGATACGCAGTATTTT. It specifies CASSLGTSASTDTQYF.

This clone was counted a single time. The chain couples TRBV11-2 to TRBJ1-1; perhaps TRBD1 as D (6 bases). CDR1 and CDR2 (germline): SGHAT, FQNNGV. This CDR3 comprises 14 residues. V was shortened by 1 base and J by 5 bases, with 11 bases between the two germline ends. The CDR3 reads CASSLATGQTEAFF. The CDR3 nucleotides read TGTGCCAGCAGCTTAGCCACCGGACAGACTGAAGCTTTCTTT.

This chain connects TRBV6-6 to TRBJ1-2; 7 bases match TRBD1. After removal of 6 bases from V and 6 bases from J, the junction contained 13 bases not matched to a gene. Germline CDR1 and CDR2: MNHNY and SVGAGI (reference sequence). This CDR3 comprises 15 residues. The CDR3 coding sequence is TGTGCCAGCAGATCACAGGGGCGGGGTATACATGGCTACACCTTC. Its translation: CASRSQGRGIHGYTF.

This rearrangement joins TRBV15 to TRBJ1-1; TRBD1 might be the D (5 bases). V was pared by 8 bases and J by 3 bases, with 16 bases between. The CDR3 contains 14 residues. The V gene's germline CDR1 is LNHNV and CDR2 YYDKDF (reference sequence). The CDR3 reads CATSDRTGDTEAFF. The DNA for the CDR3 is TGTGCCACCTCTGACCGCACGGGGGACACTGAAGCTTTCTTT.

The genes are TRBV13 and TRBJ2-1; 12 bases match TRBD2. CDR3 length: 16 amino acids. Germline V CDR1 and CDR2: PRHDT, FYEKMQ (reference sequence). Unmatched junction bases numbered 10, after V lost 5 bases and J lost 8 bases. CDR3 sequence reads: CASSAGLAGLGYEQFF. CDR3 in DNA: TGTGCCAGCAGCGCCGGACTAGCGGGGCTGGGCTATGAGCAGTTCTTC.

The chain combines TRBV2 with TRBJ2-2; 9 bases align to TRBD2. Germline V lookup: CDR1 SNHLY, CDR2 FYNNEI. V trimming: 9 bases; J trimming: 3 bases; junction bases outside the gene matches: 5. The CDR3 consists of 14 residues. Here the CDR3 DNA reads TGTGCCAGGCGGGGGGGCTCAGACACCGGGGAGCTGTTTTTT. This codes for CARRGGSDTGELFF.

This clone is labeled medium-sized. The gene calls are TRBV11-3 and TRBJ1-3; possibly TRBD1 for D (5 bases). Germline V CDR1 and CDR2: SGHNT, YENEEA. The CDR3 has 16 amino acids. Trimming shortened V by 4 bases and J by 0 bases, and 13 bases separated the two germline ends. The CDR3 region is CASSSRDGISGNTIYF. CDR3 nucleotides: TGTGCCAGCAGCTCAAGGGACGGGATCTCTGGAAACACCATATATTTT.

The chain employs TRBV4-3 and TRBJ1-6, with D perhaps TRBD1 (6 bases). Trimming took 0 bases from V and 7 from J, leaving 16 bases between them. Germline V gene data show CDR1 as LGHNA and CDR2 as YSLEER. The CDR3 totals 17 residues. This CDR3 reads CASSQDYRALVNSPLHF. The CDR3 nucleotides are TGCGCCAGCAGCCAAGATTACAGGGCTCTGGTGAATTCACCCCTCCACTTT.

The chain has TRBV19 and TRBJ1-5, with 9 bases identical to TRBD1. With V trimmed by 7 bases and J by 9 bases, 13 bases remained unmatched. The CDR3 covers 15 residues. Germline CDR1 and CDR2: LNHDA and SQIVND (reference sequence). CDR3 sequence reads: CASIPGTGSVWPQHF. CDR3 DNA: TGTGCCAGTATTCCCGGGACAGGGTCGGTTTGGCCCCAGCATTTT. Filled out from reference TRBV19 and TRBJ1-5, the complete variable domain reads DGGITQSPKYLFRKEGQNVTLSCEQNLNHDAMYWYRQDPGQGLRLIYYSQIVNDFQKGDIAEGYSVSREKKESFPLTVTSAQKNPTAFYLCASIPGTGSVWPQHFGDGTRLSIL.

This clone was seen only once. V gene TRBV27 combines with J gene TRBJ2-1; TRBD2 might be the D (6 bases). V was trimmed by 6 bases and J by 7 bases, leaving 19 bases between them. There are 15 residues in the CDR3. Per the germline V gene, CDR1 is MNHEY and CDR2 is SMNVEV (reference sequence). DNA for the CDR3: TGTGCCAGCAGCCCCGGGACTGGGCCAGCAAATGAGCAGTTCTTC. Translated: CASSPGTGPANEQFF.

This sequence joins TRBV5-8 and TRBJ2-7; TRBD2 might be the D (5 bases). This CDR3 is 11 amino acids long. V lost 4 bases and J 6 bases, leaving 8 bases between the germline ends. Germline V gives CDR1 SGHTS, CDR2 YDEGEE. The CDR3 protein is CASSPGGEQYF. The CDR3, as DNA: TGTGCCAGCAGCCCCGGAGGCGAGCAGTACTTC.

The chain is built from TRBV9 and TRBJ1-1; tentative D call: TRBD1 (5 bases). Germline V lookup: CDR1 SGDLS, CDR2 YYNGEE. The CDR3 runs to 16 residues. The V end was cut by 0 bases, the J end by 0 bases, with 12 bases between. The CDR3 sequence is CASSVGKGIMNTEAFF. The CDR3 bases are TGTGCCAGCAGCGTAGGGAAGGGGATTATGAACACTGAAGCTTTCTTT.